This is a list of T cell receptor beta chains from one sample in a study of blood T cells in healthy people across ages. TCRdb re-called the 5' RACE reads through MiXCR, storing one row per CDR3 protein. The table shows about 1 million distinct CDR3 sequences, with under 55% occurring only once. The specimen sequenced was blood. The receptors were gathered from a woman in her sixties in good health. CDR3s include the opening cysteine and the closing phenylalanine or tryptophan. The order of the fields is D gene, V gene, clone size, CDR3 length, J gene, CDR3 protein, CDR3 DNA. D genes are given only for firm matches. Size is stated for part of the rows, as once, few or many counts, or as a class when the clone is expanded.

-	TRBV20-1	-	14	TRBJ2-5	CSARDQDFQETQYF	TGCAGTGCTAGAGATCAAGACTTCCAAGAGACCCAGTACTTC
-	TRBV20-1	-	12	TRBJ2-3	CSARGSTDTQYF	TGCAGTGCTAGGGGCAGCACAGATACGCAGTATTTT
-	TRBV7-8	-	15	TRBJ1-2	CASSLGAGPGYGYTF	TGTGCCAGCAGCTTAGGGGCAGGGCCTGGCTATGGCTACACCTTC
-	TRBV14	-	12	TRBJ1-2	CAGSQERHGYTF	TGTGCCGGCAGCCAAGAGCGCCATGGCTACACCTTC
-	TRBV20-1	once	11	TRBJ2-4	CSANREDIQYF	TGCAGTGCTAACAGGGAGGACATTCAGTACTTC
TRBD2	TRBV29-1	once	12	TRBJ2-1	CSGGLADYEQFF	TGCAGCGGCGGACTAGCAGATTACGAGCAGTTCTTC
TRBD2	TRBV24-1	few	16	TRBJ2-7	CATSDSASGSTYEQYF	TGTGCCACCAGTGATTCGGCTAGCGGGAGTACCTACGAGCAGTACTTC
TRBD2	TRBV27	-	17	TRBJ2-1	CASRGWGSGITYNEQFF	TGTGCCAGCAGGGGGTGGGGTAGCGGGATTACCTACAATGAACAGTTCTTC
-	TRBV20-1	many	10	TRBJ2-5	CSAVGGTQYF	TGCAGTGCCGTCGGAGGGACCCAGTACTTC
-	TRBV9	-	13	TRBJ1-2	CASSVGGWNGYTF	TGTGCCAGCAGCGTAGGAGGGTGGAATGGCTACACCTTC
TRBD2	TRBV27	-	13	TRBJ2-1	CASSLLGGGEQFF	TGTGCCAGCAGTTTATTGGGGGGGGGTGAGCAGTTCTTC
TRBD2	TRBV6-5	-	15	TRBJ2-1	CASRLLAGINNEQFF	TGTGCCAGCAGACTTCTAGCGGGAATAAACAATGAGCAGTTCTTC
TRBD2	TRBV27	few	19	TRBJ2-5	CASSLYDMGTSGSLETQYF	TGTGCCAGCAGTTTATACGACATGGGGACTAGCGGGAGTTTAGAGACCCAGTACTTC
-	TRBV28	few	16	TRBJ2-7	CASNGGSGTVKYEQYF	TGTGCCAGCAACGGAGGCTCCGGGACGGTCAAATACGAGCAGTACTTC
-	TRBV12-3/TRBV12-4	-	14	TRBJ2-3	CASRLASLTDTQYF	TGTGCCAGCAGACTAGCTAGCCTCACAGATACGCAGTATTTT
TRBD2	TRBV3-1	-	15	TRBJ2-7	CASSQGGTSTYEQYF	TGTGCCAGCAGCCAGGGCGGGACTAGTACCTACGAGCAGTACTTC